Detailed here is one T cell receptor beta chain. Its target is unknown. The sample originates from a study of metastatic and nonmetastatic thyroid tumors. Study-wide background: The authors compared repertoires across blood and tumor or nodule tissue from malignant and benign thyroid patients. Study-wide points: It was reported that TCR beta diversity was significantly higher in malignant thyroid tumors than benign nodules, in blood and tumor.

Patients underwent thyroid surgery, and none had received any treatment before it. Authors' methods: CDR3 differences across clinicopathological groups were used to build a distant-metastasis classifier for papillary thyroid cancer. With MiXCR, TCRdb reprocessed the PCR reads. None of the V and J calls come from the authors' own analysis; TCRdb made them. The sample yields approximately 40,000 clones, 28% seen once. This CDR3 is built from 15 residues. V was clipped by 3 bases and J by 0 bases; unmatched bases: 2. Germline CDR1 is SGHRS and CDR2 is YFSETQ. The V call is TRBV5-1, the J call TRBJ2-1; 8 positions match TRBD2. This sequence originates from a male donor with papillary thyroid cancer or a benign thyroid nodule (not recorded which). Some clones in this sample may be carry-over from other donors' samples. The sequencing input was blood. CDR3 bases: TGCGCCAGCAGCTCTACTAGCGGCTCCTACAATGAGCAGTTCTTC. As protein: CASSSTSGSYNEQFF.